The rows below give T cell receptor beta chains drawn from one sample of a study of blood T cell repertoires in COVID-19. Clones were read by immunoSEQ multiplex PCR, and TCRdb kept only the in-frame ones, dropping some. This table holds approximately 97,000 clones, almost 80% found once. The sequenced sample was peripheral blood. These receptors originate from a man in his 60s with active or convalescent COVID-19. Both conserved end residues are part of each CDR3. The order of the fields is D gene, J gene, clone size, V gene, CDR3 DNA, CDR3 protein. D genes are given only for firm matches. Clone size is stated in some rows and not others, as once, few, many or a class when expanded.

TRBD1,TRBJ2-7,medium-sized,TRBV5-4,TGTGCCAGCAGCTTGGAAGGGACAGGGGACTACGAGCAGTACTTC,CASSLEGTGDYEQYF
-,TRBJ2-2,-,TRBV19,TGTGCCAGTAGTATGGCCGTCTCAGCCGGGGAGCTGTTTTTT,CASSMAVSAGELFF
TRBD2,TRBJ2-3,-,TRBV19,TGTGCCAGTAGTATCACTAGCGGATTCACAGATACGCAGTATTTT,CASSITSGFTDTQYF
TRBD2,TRBJ2-1,-,TRBV3-1/TRBV3-2,TGTGCCAGCAGCCGCCCCCCGGGGACTAGCGGCGGGAGTTATATCCGTGGTGAGCAGTTCTTC,CASSRPPGTSGGSYIRGEQFF
TRBD1,TRBJ1-6,once,TRBV28,TGTGCCAGCAGTCTCATCGGACAGGGGGAGGATTCACCCCTCCACTTT,CASSLIGQGEDSPLHF
TRBD1,TRBJ2-7,few,TRBV6-1,TGTGCCAGCAGTGAGACACAGGGGGGATACGAGCAGTACTTC,CASSETQGGYEQYF
-,TRBJ1-2,-,TRBV7-2,TGTGCCAGCAGCTTAAGCCAGGGGAACTATGGCTACACCTTC,CASSLSQGNYGYTF
-,TRBJ1-5,medium-sized,TRBV19,TGTGCCAGTAGTATCTCAGGGAATCAGCCCCAGCATTTT,CASSISGNQPQHF
-,TRBJ2-1,-,TRBV4-1,TGCGCCAGCAGCCAAGATGGGCGGGCACCCTACAATGAGCAGTTCTTC,CASSQDGRAPYNEQFF
-,TRBJ2-1,once,TRBV5-1,TGCGCCAGCAGCTCGGGGATAATCTACAATGAGCAGTTCTTC,CASSSGIIYNEQFF
-,TRBJ2-1,medium-sized,TRBV3-1/TRBV3-2,TGTGCCAGCAGCCAAGGGGGCGGGACTGAGCAGTTCTTC,CASSQGGGTEQFF
-,TRBJ1-2,-,TRBV27,TGTGCCAGCAGTCCATACAGGGCGGACTATGGCTACACCTTC,CASSPYRADYGYTF
-,TRBJ1-1,-,TRBV19,TGTGCCAGTAGTAGCGTTCATTTGGCTGAAGCTTTCTTT,CASSSVHLAEAFF
TRBD1,TRBJ1-4,-,TRBV30,TGTGCCTGCCGCTCGCGGGACAGGGCCGAAAAACTGTTTTTT,CACRSRDRAEKLFF
-,TRBJ1-6,-,TRBV5-5,TGTGCCAGCCGGCTTGTGGGCGACGGTAATTCACCCCTCCACTTT,CASRLVGDGNSPLHF
-,TRBJ1-1,-,TRBV30,TGTGCCTGGAGTAGAGGGCGGACTGAAGCTTTCTTT,CAWSRGRTEAFF
TRBD1,TRBJ1-4,-,TRBV18,TGTGCCAGCTCACTGAACCGGGACAGGGCCGAAAAACTGTTTTTT,CASSLNRDRAEKLFF
-,TRBJ2-1,few,TRBV5-1,TGCGCCAGCAGCTTTCCCGGGACATACAATGAGCAGTTCTTC,CASSFPGTYNEQFF
TRBD1,TRBJ1-1,-,TRBV18,TGTGCCAGCTCACCCGGACAGGGGGCAAGCACTGAAGCTTTCTTT,CASSPGQGASTEAFF
TRBD1,TRBJ2-1,-,TRBV6-2/TRBV6-3,TGTGCCAGCAGCAGTCTCCGGGACAGGACCTACAATGAGCAGTTCTTC,CASSSLRDRTYNEQFF
-,TRBJ1-2,-,TRBV6-5,TGTGCCAGCCGGGAGGGGAGGGATGGCTACACCTTC,CASREGRDGYTF
-,TRBJ2-4,-,TRBV11-2,TGTGCCAGCAGCCCCAGTGTGGTGAACATTCAGTACTTC,CASSPSVVNIQYF
TRBD2,TRBJ2-1,-,TRBV30,TGTGCCTGGAGTGTACTGGGGCTAGCGGGGAACAATGAGCAGTTCTTC,CAWSVLGLAGNNEQFF
-,TRBJ2-7,-,TRBV29-1,TGCAGCGTTGAAGAAAAGAACAGTCCCTACGAGCAGTACTTC,CSVEEKNSPYEQYF
-,TRBJ2-3,-,TRBV19,TGTGCCAGTAGTATAGACATAGAAGGCCCTAGGAATACGCAGTATTTT,CASSIDIEGPRNTQYF
-,TRBJ1-2,few,TRBV4-1,TGCGCCAGCAGCCAAGTTTCCGGGGGAGTTTACACCTTC,CASSQVSGGVYTF
TRBD2,TRBJ2-1,-,TRBV7-2,TGTGCCAGCAGCTTAGAGTCGGGACTAGCGGAAACTGAGCAGTTCTTC,CASSLESGLAETEQFF
TRBD1,TRBJ1-4,-,TRBV4-1,TGCGCCAGCAGCCAGGAACAGGGGAGCGATGAAAAACTGTTTTTT,CASSQEQGSDEKLFF
-,TRBJ1-3,-,TRBV11-2,TGTGCCAGCAGCCCCGGAGGTTCGGGCTCTGGAAACACCATATATTTT,CASSPGGSGSGNTIYF
-,TRBJ1-1,-,TRBV7-9,TGTGCCAGCAGCTTAGAAACCGCTGGAGCTGAAGCTTTCTTT,CASSLETAGAEAFF
TRBD1,TRBJ2-6,-,TRBV18,TGTGCCAGCTCACCACTGAGTACAGGGGTACACTCTGGGGCCAACGTCCTGACTTTC,CASSPLSTGVHSGANVLTF
TRBD2,TRBJ2-3,-,TRBV11-3,TGTGCCAGCAGCTCGGAAAGGAGACTAGCGCCTAGCACAGATACGCAGTATTTT,CASSSERRLAPSTDTQYF
-,TRBJ2-1,medium-sized,TRBV6-2/TRBV6-3,TGTGCCAGCAGTTACCTCGGCGGGCTTGTGGATGAGCAGTTCTTC,CASSYLGGLVDEQFF
-,TRBJ2-7,few,TRBV6-6,TGTGCCAGCAGTTTGGTAGTTACTAGGGCGGACCACGAGCAGTACTTC,CASSLVVTRADHEQYF
TRBD1,TRBJ1-1,few,TRBV18,TGTGCCAGCTCCCCGGCCCGACAGGGACGTTACACTGAAGCTTTCTTT,CASSPARQGRYTEAFF
-,TRBJ1-1,-,TRBV18,TGTGCCAGCTCACTCATGAACACTGAAGCTTTCTTT,CASSLMNTEAFF
TRBD2,TRBJ2-1,-,TRBV11-3,TGTGCCAGCAGCTTTAGCGGGAGCTCCTACAATGAGCAGTTCTTC,CASSFSGSSYNEQFF
-,TRBJ2-1,-,TRBV14,TGTGCCAGCACCCCTTTCGGCGGAATGCACAATGAGCAGTTCTTC,CASTPFGGMHNEQFF
TRBD1,TRBJ2-6,-,TRBV27,TGTGCCAGCAGTCAGAAGCGAGGGGGCTTGGGCTCTGGGGCCAACGTCCTGACTTTC,CASSQKRGGLGSGANVLTF
-,TRBJ1-2,few,TRBV4-3,TGCGCCAGCAGCCAAGATAGGACACTTCCCAGGGGCTACACCTTC,CASSQDRTLPRGYTF
TRBD2,TRBJ2-1,-,TRBV24-1,TGTGCCACCAGTCTCGGGACTAGCGGCTACAATGAGCAGTTCTTC,CATSLGTSGYNEQFF
-,TRBJ1-1,-,TRBV30,TGTGCCTGGAGCCGGACTGAAGCTTTCTTT,CAWSRTEAFF
-,TRBJ1-1,-,TRBV10-2,TGCGCCAGCAGTGGGGCAGGGGCGAACACTGAAGCTTTCTTT,CASSGAGANTEAFF
TRBD2,TRBJ2-4,-,TRBV28,TGTGCCAGCAGTTTGGATAGCGGGAGGGCCCGGAACATTCAGTACTTC,CASSLDSGRARNIQYF
TRBD1,TRBJ1-5,-,TRBV11-2,TGTGCCAGCAGCTCCAGACAGGGGGATAGCAATCAGCCCCAGCATTTT,CASSSRQGDSNQPQHF
-,TRBJ2-1,-,TRBV5-1,TGCGCCAGCAGCTTCGGGGGATTGAGCAATGAGCAGTTCTTC,CASSFGGLSNEQFF
TRBD2,TRBJ2-3,few,TRBV29-1,TGCAGCGCTTTAGCGGGAACAGATACGCAGTATTTT,CSALAGTDTQYF
-,TRBJ1-2,-,TRBV10-2,TGCGCCAGCAGTGATCCTCCCAGGGCCTCGGACTATGGCCACACCTTC,CASSDPPRASDYGHTF
TRBD1,TRBJ1-1,medium-sized,TRBV2,TGTGCCAGCAGCGGCAAGTCGGGACAGACGATGAACACTGAAGCTTTCTTT,CASSGKSGQTMNTEAFF
TRBD2,TRBJ2-1,-,TRBV7-2,TGTGCCAGCAGCTTAGGTGGGCGCGGGAGGCACAATGAGCAGTTCTTC,CASSLGGRGRHNEQFF